This T cell receptor (beta chain) was retrieved from a study of CD8 T cells in ankylosing spondylitis. Whole-study findings and limits: Among TCR beta sequences, a motif of under ten highly homologous variants appeared characteristic of ankylosing spondylitis blood.

This clonotype has a handful of counts. Its antigen remains unknown. CDR3 size: 16 residues. Germline V gene sequence: CDR1 DFQATT, CDR2 SNEGSKA (reference sequence). Trimming at V came to 0 bases and at J to 5 bases, leaving 8 bases not matched to a gene. Using its own MiXCR run on the 5' RACE reads, TCRdb lists one record per CDR3 protein. The table shows hundreds of thousands of distinct CDR3 sequences, with 20% to 30% occurring only once. The sequenced material came from blood, either unsorted or a sorted T cell fraction (not recorded which). This rearrangement joins TRBV20-1 to TRBJ2-5; 11 nucleotides match TRBD2. This clonotype was obtained from a male donor with ankylosing spondylitis. The CDR3, as DNA: TGCAGTGCTAGAGATCTAACTAGCGGGAGAGAGGAGACCCAGTACTTC. As protein: CSARDLTSGREETQYF.